Listed here are 32 T cell receptor beta chains from one sample, sequenced in a study of blood T cells in healthy people across ages. Together with a sample-barcoded 5' primer, a J-beta primer mix was included in a second PCR lasting roughly 6 to 12 cycles. Using its own MiXCR run on the 5' RACE reads, TCRdb lists one record per CDR3 protein. Of hundreds of thousands of distinct CDR3 sequences listed, roughly 50% were seen once; the top ten hold about 20%. The sample was blood. Receptors were obtained from a young man in good health.

This clonotype has only a few counts. This may stem from a read error, because a much larger clone lies one nucleotide away. The CDR3 sequence: CASSLQPSGHNEQYF. The CDR3 DNA sequence: TGCGCCAGCAGCTTGCAGCCTAGCGGCCACAATGAGCAGTACTTC. This chain uses TRBV5-1 with TRBJ2-5; TRBD2 matches 7 bases. Trimming cost V 1 base and J 11 bases; bases outside gene matches: 14. Germline values: CDR1 SGHRS, CDR2 YFSETQ. The CDR3 extends over 15 amino acids.

The rearrangement joins TRBV11-2 to TRBJ2-4; TRBD1 might be the D (6 bases). The J call is doubtful: the DNA matches TRBJ2-5 better. CDR1 SGHAT and CDR2 FQNNGV come from the germline V gene. The CDR3 runs 18 residues. CDR3 nucleotides: TGTGCCAGCAGCTTTGTGAACTACAGGGCTTCCAAGGCTCAGACCCAGTACTTC. It encodes CASSFVNYRASKAQTQYF.

The CDR3 DNA follows: TGTGCCAGCAGCTTAGGCTCGATTACTCAAGAGACCCAGTACTTC. As protein: CASSLGSITQETQYF. The chain carries TRBV7-2 and TRBJ2-5; no clear D gene. The germline gives CDR1 SGHTA, CDR2 FQGNSA. With 1 base removed from V and 2 bases from J, the gap between germline ends came to 11 bases. This CDR3 contains 15 residues.

The chain uses TRBV20-1 and TRBJ2-2; maybe TRBD2 (7 bases). The V end was cut by 1 base, the J end by 6 bases, with 9 bases between. The length of the CDR3 is 13 residues. Looked up from germline, CDR1 is DFQATT and CDR2 is SNEGSKA (reference sequence). The CDR3 coding sequence is TGCAGTGCTAGAGTAGGGGGGGCCGGGGAGCTGTTTTTT. Residues: CSARVGGAGELFF.

This clonotype came up a few times. This chain connects TRBV10-3 to TRBJ2-5; D gene uncertain. Trimming took 4 bases from V and 5 from J, leaving 5 bases between them. The CDR3 contains 11 residues. Germline-derived CDR1 and CDR2 are ENHRY and SYGVKD. In nucleotides, the CDR3 is TGTGCCATCAGTGTCAGGGAGACCCAGTACTTC. It encodes CAISVRETQYF.

This clonotype was seen a few times. In nucleotides, the CDR3 is TGCAGCGCCCTTACTAGCGGGACCCACCCTGAGTACTTC. Translation gives CSALTSGTHPEYF. The V call is TRBV29-1, the J call TRBJ2-5, with 10 nucleotides matching TRBD2. This CDR3 region has 13 residues. Germline CDR1 and CDR2: SQVTM and ANQGSEA. V was pared by 7 bases and J by 12 bases, with 14 bases of the junction left unmatched.

This clonotype was found once. The rearrangement joins TRBV20-1 to TRBJ2-1; tentative D call: TRBD1 (6 bases). The CDR3 is 16 residues long. CDR1 is DFQATT and CDR2 is SNEGSKA in the germline V gene (reference sequence). The V end lost 0 bases, the J end lost 8 bases, and 20 bases lay between the germline ends. CDR3 sequence: CSARDWGQENNHEQFF. The CDR3 DNA is TGCAGTGCTAGAGATTGGGGGCAGGAGAATAACCATGAGCAGTTCTTC.

This clonotype has just a few counts. The rearrangement uses TRBV19 and TRBJ1-1; 7 bases map to TRBD1. The germline gives CDR1 LNHDA, CDR2 SQIVND (reference sequence). The V segment lost 9 bases and the J segment 8 bases; nucleotides outside the gene matches: 15. The CDR3 totals 14 residues. In DNA, the CDR3 is TGTGCCAGCCAGAGGGACAGTCTGGGGAAGGAAGCTTTCTTT. This sequence encodes CASQRDSLGKEAFF.

The chain uses TRBV10-3 and TRBJ1-4, with D maybe TRBD1 (6 bases). Per germline, CDR1 ENHRY and CDR2 SYGVKD. CDR3 length equals 16 residues. V was cut by 3 bases and J by 2 bases, with 13 bases left in between. For the CDR3, the DNA is TGTGCCATCAGTGACGAGGGGGAGGGCACTAATGAAAAACTGTTTTTT. Protein sequence: CAISDEGEGTNEKLFF.

The chain uses TRBV4-2 and TRBJ1-1; D uncertain. CDR3 length: 12 amino acids. Germline V CDR1 and CDR2: LGHNA, YNFKEQ. Trimming took 4 bases from V and 1 from J, leaving 4 bases between them. The CDR3 sequence is CASSPANTEAFF. In DNA form, the CDR3 reads TGTGCCAGCAGCCCAGCGAACACTGAAGCTTTCTTT.

The chain has TRBV28 and TRBJ2-4, with D hard to call. The CDR3 is 15 residues long. The V and J ends lost 2 bases and 0 bases respectively, with 8 bases between them. Germline V gives CDR1 MDHEN, CDR2 SYDVKM. In DNA form, the CDR3 reads TGTGCCAGCAGTTTACCCCAGGTAGCCAAAAACATTCAGTACTTC. Protein product: CASSLPQVAKNIQYF. Using reference TRBV28 and TRBJ2-4 for the parts outside the CDR3, the full variable domain is DVKVTQSSRYLVKRTGEKVFLECVQDMDHENMFWYRQDPGLGLRLIYFSYDVKMKEKGDIPEGYSVSREKKERFSLILESASTNQTSMYLCASSLPQVAKNIQYFGAGTRLSVL.

This chain joins TRBV20-1 and TRBJ2-7; unclear D gene. V was clipped by 3 bases and J by 3 bases, with 9 bases between them. The CDR3 has 12 amino acids. Germline CDR1 and CDR2: DFQATT and SNEGSKA (reference sequence). The DNA of the CDR3 is TGCAGTGCTAGGGATGAGATCTACGAGCAGTACTTC. Its translation is CSARDEIYEQYF.

This clonotype was seen only a few times. The V call is TRBV5-1, the J call TRBJ2-3; D is undetermined. Germline lookup yields CDR1 SGHRS and CDR2 YFSETQ. Trimming left V 0 bases short and J 7 bases short, with 15 bases between. CDR3 length: 15 residues. The CDR3 nucleotides are TGCGCCAGCAGCTTGGATGGGATGGGAATCAATACGCAGTATTTT. Protein sequence: CASSLDGMGINTQYF.

This clonotype was seen repeatedly, ten times or more. The chain is built from TRBV6-5 and TRBJ2-1; 8 bases agree with TRBD1. The CDR3 runs 16 residues. Losses at the gene ends were 6 bases for V and 0 bases for J; bases not matched to a gene: 7. Germline assignment: CDR1 MNHEY and CDR2 SVGAGI. CDR3 sequence (DNA): TGTGCCAGCAGCTTGACAGGGGCGCACTCCTACAATGAGCAGTTCTTC. It translates to CASSLTGAHSYNEQFF.

The V gene is TRBV9, the J gene TRBJ1-2; D is uncertain. CDR3 length: 11 amino acids. Germline V gene lookup returns CDR1 SGDLS and CDR2 YYNGEE. Trimming left V 5 bases short and J 8 bases short, with 10 bases between. This CDR3 is CASRLREGYTF. As DNA, the CDR3 is TGTGCCAGCAGATTGAGGGAGGGCTACACCTTC.

The V call is TRBV6-2 or TRBV6-3, the J call TRBJ2-3; 14 bases map to TRBD2. The CDR3 contains 16 residues. Looked up from germline, CDR1 is MNHEY and CDR2 is SVGEGT. The J segment lost 7 bases and the V segment lost 2 bases, leaving 5 bases of the junction unmatched. The CDR3 region is CASSYPGLAGANTQYF. The CDR3 DNA sequence: TGTGCCAGCAGTTACCCGGGACTAGCGGGAGCGAATACGCAGTATTTT.

This chain uses TRBV20-1 with TRBJ2-4; no reliable D call. The germline CDR1 and CDR2 sequences are DFQATT and SNEGSKA (reference sequence). The CDR3 length is 11 residues. Trimming pared 6 bases from V and 7 bases from J, leaving 10 bases between. In nucleotides, the CDR3 is TGCAGTGCCACTGAAGCCAACATTCAGTACTTC. Protein product: CSATEANIQYF.

The genes are TRBV19 and TRBJ2-6; no clear D gene. The germline gives CDR1 LNHDA, CDR2 SQIVND (reference sequence). This CDR3 comprises 16 residues. Trimming pared 1 base from V and 0 bases from J, leaving 7 bases between. CDR3 amino acids: CASSIGVSSGANVLTF. The CDR3 DNA sequence: TGTGCCAGTAGTATAGGGGTCTCCTCTGGGGCCAACGTCCTGACTTTC. The entire variable domain, with the rest obtained from reference TRBV19 and TRBJ2-6, is as follows: DGGITQSPKYLFRKEGQNVTLSCEQNLNHDAMYWYRQDPGQGLRLIYYSQIVNDFQKGDIAEGYSVSREKKESFPLTVTSAQKNPTAFYLCASSIGVSSGANVLTFGAGSRLTVL.

The rearrangement links TRBV5-5 to TRBJ1-5; D ambiguous. V lost 0 bases, J lost 7 bases, and 8 bases lay in between. There are 13 residues in the CDR3. Germline lookup yields CDR1 SGHKS and CDR2 YYEKEE (reference sequence). CDR3: CASSLDPVQPQHF. The CDR3 coding sequence is TGTGCCAGCAGCTTGGACCCGGTACAGCCCCAGCATTTT. The whole variable domain, remainder taken from reference TRBV5-5 and TRBJ1-5, is DAGVTQSPTHLIKTRGQQVTLRCSPISGHKSVSWYQQVLGQGPQFIFQYYEKEERGRGNFPDRFSARQFPNYSSELNVNALLLGDSALYLCASSLDPVQPQHFGDGTRLSIL.

This clonotype has just a few counts. V and J are TRBV6-1 and TRBJ2-6; D perhaps matches TRBD2 (6 bases). Germline values: CDR1 MNHNS, CDR2 SASEGT. Trimming left V 5 bases short and J 0 bases short, with 8 bases between. The CDR3 totals 15 residues. CDR3 loop: CASSWGLSGANVLTF. The CDR3 coding sequence is TGTGCCAGCAGTTGGGGACTCTCTGGGGCCAACGTCCTGACTTTC.

This rearrangement joins TRBV25-1 to TRBJ2-3; D possibly matches TRBD1 or TRBD2 (6 bases each). CDR1 and CDR2 (germline): MGHDK, SYGVNS. The CDR3 contains 12 residues. CDR3: CTTSGARNTQYF. The CDR3 bases are TGTACCACCTCGGGGGCCCGTAATACGCAGTATTTT.

The chain is built from TRBV20-1 and TRBJ1-2, with unresolved D. CDR3 size: 12 residues. Per germline, CDR1 DFQATT and CDR2 SNEGSKA (reference sequence). V shed 4 bases and J shed 2 bases, with 8 bases lying between them. CDR3: CSATVENYGYTF. The DNA of the CDR3 is TGCAGTGCTACCGTAGAGAACTATGGCTACACCTTC.

This clonotype was seen a handful of times. This chain connects TRBV12-3 or TRBV12-4 to TRBJ1-1; tentative D call: TRBD1 (5 bases). There are 13 residues in the CDR3. V lost 6 bases and J lost 2, with 10 bases in between. CDR3 loop: CASSSQVNTEAFF. CDR3 bases: TGTGCCAGCAGCTCACAGGTAAACACTGAAGCTTTCTTT.

This clonotype has only a few counts. J is TRBJ2-1 and V is TRBV4-2; no clear D. The V end was cut by 0 bases, the J end by 5 bases, with 11 bases between. Germline values: CDR1 LGHNA, CDR2 YNFKEQ. CDR3 length: 15 residues. CDR3 sequence reads: CASSQEALRNNEQFF. The DNA for the CDR3 is TGTGCCAGCAGCCAAGAAGCCCTCAGAAACAATGAGCAGTTCTTC.

V gene TRBV15 combines with J gene TRBJ2-4, with 8 bases fitting TRBD1. The J call is uncertain, as TRBJ2-7 better fits the DNA end. The CDR3 has 15 amino acids. Germline CDR1 is LNHNV and CDR2 is YYDKDF (reference sequence). CDR3 region: CATSRDLGQGAEQYF. The CDR3 nucleotides are TGTGCCACCAGCAGAGACCTAGGACAGGGAGCCGAGCAGTACTTC.

This clonotype was detected once. This chain uses TRBV7-2 with TRBJ2-5, with TRBD2 matching over 11 bases. The DNA matches TRBJ2-7 better at its end, which makes the J call doubtful. The CDR3 loop spans 14 amino acids. Germline CDR1 SGHTA, CDR2 FQGNSA. Here the CDR3 reads CASSFASGRNEQYF. The CDR3 bases are TGTGCCAGCAGCTTCGCTAGCGGGAGGAACGAGCAGTACTTC.

This sequence joins TRBV5-5 and TRBJ2-7; no definite D call. Deletions cut 2 bases from V and 0 bases from J, with 9 bases between. The germline gives CDR1 SGHKS, CDR2 YYEKEE (reference sequence). The CDR3 consists of 14 residues. The CDR3 sequence is CASSFSQPSYEQYF. The CDR3 nucleotides read TGTGCCAGCAGCTTTTCCCAGCCCTCCTACGAGCAGTACTTC.

V gene TRBV18 combines with J gene TRBJ2-4; D gene ambiguous. The better agreement between TRBJ2-7 and the DNA end casts doubt on the J call. CDR1 and CDR2 (germline): KGHSH, LQKENI. This CDR3 region has 16 residues. This chain's CDR3 is CASSPIGSLRSYEQYF. The CDR3 DNA sequence: TGTGCCAGCTCACCAATTGGGTCGTTACGTTCCTACGAGCAGTACTTC.

This clonotype turned up a few times. The gene calls are TRBV20-1 and TRBJ2-1; TRBD2 is a possible D gene (7 bases). Germline CDR1 is DFQATT and CDR2 is SNEGSKA (reference sequence). V lost 3 bases, J lost 4 bases, and 13 bases lay in between. The CDR3 spans 14 residues. This chain's CDR3 is CSARAGAAYNEQFF. CDR3 nucleotides: TGCAGTGCTAGGGCGGGGGCGGCTTACAATGAGCAGTTCTTC.

This chain connects TRBV10-1 to TRBJ1-6, with D unresolved. Germline V CDR1 and CDR2: WNHNN, SYGVQD (reference sequence). The CDR3 extends over 12 amino acids. V shed 3 bases and J shed 9 bases, with 6 bases lying between them. CDR3 in amino acids: CASSDPTSPLHF. CDR3 bases: TGCGCCAGCAGTGATCCCACTTCACCCCTCCACTTT.

The chain joins TRBV6-1 to TRBJ2-5; 8 positions agree with TRBD1. CDR3 length: 13 amino acids. With V trimmed by 4 bases and J by 8 bases, 6 bases remained unmatched. Germline-derived CDR1 and CDR2 are MNHNS and SASEGT. The CDR3 DNA reads as TGTGCCAGCAGTGGTGGACAGGGAGAAACCCAGTACTTC. This translates into CASSGGQGETQYF.

The rearrangement uses TRBV5-1 and TRBJ2-7; 7 bases agree with TRBD2. The CDR3 runs to 15 residues. Germline values: CDR1 SGHRS, CDR2 YFSETQ. V was pared by 0 bases and J by 2 bases, with 5 bases of the junction left unmatched. In nucleotides, the CDR3 is TGCGCCAGCAGCTTGGAACCTAGCGGCCCCTACGAGCAGTACTTC. Translating gives CASSLEPSGPYEQYF.